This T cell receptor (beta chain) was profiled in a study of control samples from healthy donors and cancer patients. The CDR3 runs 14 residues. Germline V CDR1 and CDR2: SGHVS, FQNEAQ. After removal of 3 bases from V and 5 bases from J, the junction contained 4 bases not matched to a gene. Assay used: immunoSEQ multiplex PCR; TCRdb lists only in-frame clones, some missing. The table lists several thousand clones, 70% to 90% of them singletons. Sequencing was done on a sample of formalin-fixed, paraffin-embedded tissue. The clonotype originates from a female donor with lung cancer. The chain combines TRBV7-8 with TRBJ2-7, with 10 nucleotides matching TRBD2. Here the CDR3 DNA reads TGTGCCAGCAGCTTGAGCGGGAGGGCCAACGAGCAGTACTTC. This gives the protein CASSLSGRANEQYF.